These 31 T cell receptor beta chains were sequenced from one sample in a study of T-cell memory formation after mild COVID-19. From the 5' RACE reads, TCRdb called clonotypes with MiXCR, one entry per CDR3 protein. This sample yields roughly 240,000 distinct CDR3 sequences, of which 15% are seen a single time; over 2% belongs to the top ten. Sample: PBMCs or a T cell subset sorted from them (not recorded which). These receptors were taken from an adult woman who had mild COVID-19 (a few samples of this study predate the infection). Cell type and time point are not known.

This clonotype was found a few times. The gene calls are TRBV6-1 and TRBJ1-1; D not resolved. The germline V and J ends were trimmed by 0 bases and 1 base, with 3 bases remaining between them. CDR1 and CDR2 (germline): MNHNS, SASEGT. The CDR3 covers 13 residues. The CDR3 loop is CASSEAANTEAFF. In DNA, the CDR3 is TGTGCCAGCAGTGAAGCTGCGAACACTGAAGCTTTCTTT.

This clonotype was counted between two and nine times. The CDR3 nucleotides read TGTGCCAGCTCACTTCCAACCGGAACAGGTATTAACAATGAGCAGTTCTTC. Its protein is CASSLPTGTGINNEQFF. The genes are TRBV18 and TRBJ2-1; TRBD1 might be the D (5 bases). Germline CDR1 and CDR2: KGHSH and LQKENI. Trimming left V 4 bases short and J 5 bases short, with 21 bases between. CDR3 length: 17 amino acids.

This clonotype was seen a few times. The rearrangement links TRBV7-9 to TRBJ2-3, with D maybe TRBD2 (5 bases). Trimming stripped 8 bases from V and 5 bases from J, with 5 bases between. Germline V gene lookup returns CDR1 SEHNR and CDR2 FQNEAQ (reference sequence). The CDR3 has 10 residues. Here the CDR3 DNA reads TGTGCCAGCGCGGGAGATACGCAGTATTTT. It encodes CASAGDTQYF.

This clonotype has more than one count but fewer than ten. CDR3 loop: CASSRGRDLYEQYF. DNA for the CDR3: TGTGCCAGCAGCAGGGGGCGCGACCTCTACGAGCAGTACTTC. The rearrangement joins TRBV12-3 or TRBV12-4 to TRBJ2-7; 8 bases map to TRBD1. V shed 6 bases and J 3 bases; nucleotides not matched to a gene: 7. The CDR3 runs to 14 residues.

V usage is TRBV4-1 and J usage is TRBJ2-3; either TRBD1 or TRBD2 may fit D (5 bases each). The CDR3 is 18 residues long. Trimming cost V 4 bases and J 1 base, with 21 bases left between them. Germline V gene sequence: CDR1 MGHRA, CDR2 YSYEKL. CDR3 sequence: CASSRIGTQPWGTDTQYF. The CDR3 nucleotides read TGCGCCAGCAGCCGGATAGGGACCCAACCCTGGGGCACAGATACGCAGTATTTT.

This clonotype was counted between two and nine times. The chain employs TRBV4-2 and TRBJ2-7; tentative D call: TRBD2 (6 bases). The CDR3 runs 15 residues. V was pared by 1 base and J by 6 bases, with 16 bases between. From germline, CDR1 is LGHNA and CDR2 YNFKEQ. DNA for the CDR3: TGTGCCAGCAGCCAAGGGGGGGATAGCGGTGGCGAGCAGTACTTC. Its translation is CASSQGGDSGGEQYF.

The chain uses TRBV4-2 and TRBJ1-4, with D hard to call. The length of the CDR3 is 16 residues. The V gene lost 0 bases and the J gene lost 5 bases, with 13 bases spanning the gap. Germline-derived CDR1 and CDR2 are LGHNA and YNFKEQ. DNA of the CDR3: TGTGCCAGCAGCCAAGATCAAGGGAGCGGGAATGAAAAACTGTTTTTT. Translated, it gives CASSQDQGSGNEKLFF.

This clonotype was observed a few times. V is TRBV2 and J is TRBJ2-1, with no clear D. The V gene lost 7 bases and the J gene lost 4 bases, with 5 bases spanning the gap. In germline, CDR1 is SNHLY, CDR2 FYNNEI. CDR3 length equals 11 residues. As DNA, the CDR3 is TGTGCCAGCACAGGTTACAATGAGCAGTTCTTC. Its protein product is CASTGYNEQFF.

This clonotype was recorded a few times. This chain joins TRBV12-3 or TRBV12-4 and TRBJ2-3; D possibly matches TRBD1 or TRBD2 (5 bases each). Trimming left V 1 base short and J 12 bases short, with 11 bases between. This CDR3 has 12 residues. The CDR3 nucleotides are TGTGCCAGCAGTTTAGAAGGGACCCACCAGTATTTT. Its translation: CASSLEGTHQYF.

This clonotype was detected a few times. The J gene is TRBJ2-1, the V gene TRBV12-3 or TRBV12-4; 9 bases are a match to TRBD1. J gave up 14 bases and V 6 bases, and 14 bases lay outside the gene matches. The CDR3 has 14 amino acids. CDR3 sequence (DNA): TGTGCCAGCAGCCGCGGACAGGGGTGGATTGGGGAGTTCTTC. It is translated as CASSRGQGWIGEFF.

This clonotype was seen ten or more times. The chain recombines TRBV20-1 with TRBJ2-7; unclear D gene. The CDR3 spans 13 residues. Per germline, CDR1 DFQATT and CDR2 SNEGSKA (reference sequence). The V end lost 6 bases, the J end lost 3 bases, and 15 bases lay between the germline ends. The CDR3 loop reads CSASDTRYYEQYF. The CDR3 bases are TGCAGTGCGTCCGACACCAGATACTACGAGCAGTACTTC.

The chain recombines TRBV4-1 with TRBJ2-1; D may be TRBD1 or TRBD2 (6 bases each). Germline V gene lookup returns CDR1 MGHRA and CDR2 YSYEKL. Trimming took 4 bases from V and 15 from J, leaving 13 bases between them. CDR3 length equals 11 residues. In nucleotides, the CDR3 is TGCGCCAGCAGCCGACTAGGGGGGCTGTTCTTC. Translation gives CASSRLGGLFF.

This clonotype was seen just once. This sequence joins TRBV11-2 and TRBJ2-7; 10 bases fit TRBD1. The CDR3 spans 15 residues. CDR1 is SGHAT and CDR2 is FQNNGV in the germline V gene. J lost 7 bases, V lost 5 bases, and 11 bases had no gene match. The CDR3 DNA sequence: TGTGCCAGCAGCCTCCGGGACAGGGGCGCGGTGGAGCAGTACTTC. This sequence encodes CASSLRDRGAVEQYF.

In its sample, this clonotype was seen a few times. The CDR3 DNA follows: TGTGCCAGCAGCTTTTCCCTGAACACTGAAGCTTTCTTT. This encodes CASSFSLNTEAFF. The rearrangement uses TRBV7-3 and TRBJ1-1; D uncertain. Looked up from germline, CDR1 is SGHTA and CDR2 is FQGTGA. With 3 bases removed from V and 0 bases from J, the gap between germline ends came to 5 bases. The CDR3 runs to 13 residues.

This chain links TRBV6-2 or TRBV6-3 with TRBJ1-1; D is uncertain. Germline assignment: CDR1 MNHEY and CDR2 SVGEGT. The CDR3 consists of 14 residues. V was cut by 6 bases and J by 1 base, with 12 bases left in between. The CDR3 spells CASSLPRENTEAFF. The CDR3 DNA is TGTGCCAGCAGCCTACCCCGGGAGAACACTGAAGCTTTCTTT.

CDR3 nucleotides: TGCAGTGCTAGACCGGGGGGGACTAGCGGGAAATCATACAATGAGCAGTTCTTC. It yields the protein CSARPGGTSGKSYNEQFF. V and J are TRBV20-1 and TRBJ2-1; 13 nucleotides align to TRBD2. The length of the CDR3 is 18 residues. Trimming took 2 bases from V and 4 from J; bases not matched to a gene: 11. CDR1 is DFQATT, CDR2 SNEGSKA, per germline (reference sequence).

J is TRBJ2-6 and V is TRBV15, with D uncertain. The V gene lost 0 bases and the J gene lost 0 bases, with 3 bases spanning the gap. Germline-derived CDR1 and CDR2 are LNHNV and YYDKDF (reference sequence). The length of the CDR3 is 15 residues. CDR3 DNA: TGTGCCACCAGCAGAGAGAACTCTGGGGCCAACGTCCTGACTTTC. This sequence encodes CATSRENSGANVLTF.

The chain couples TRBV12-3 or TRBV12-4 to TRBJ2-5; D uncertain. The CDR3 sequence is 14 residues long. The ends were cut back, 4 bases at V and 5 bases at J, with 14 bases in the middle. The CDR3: CASSSLRRWETQYF. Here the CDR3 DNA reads TGTGCCAGCAGTTCCCTCCGCCGTTGGGAGACCCAGTACTTC.

CDR3: CATSGIVDGYTF. In nucleotides, the CDR3 is TGTGCCACCAGTGGTATAGTGGATGGCTACACCTTC. V is TRBV24-1 and J is TRBJ1-2; no firm D call. The germline V gene encodes CDR1 KGHDR and CDR2 SFDVKD. The CDR3 is made up of 12 amino acids. With 5 bases removed from V and 6 bases from J, the gap between germline ends came to 9 bases.

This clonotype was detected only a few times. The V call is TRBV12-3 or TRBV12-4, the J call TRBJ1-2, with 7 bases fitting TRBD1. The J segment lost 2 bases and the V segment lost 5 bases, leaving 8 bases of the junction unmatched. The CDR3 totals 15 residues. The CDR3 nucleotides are TGTGCCAGCAGTGGGGGACAGACTAGCAACTATGGCTACACCTTC. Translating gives CASSGGQTSNYGYTF.

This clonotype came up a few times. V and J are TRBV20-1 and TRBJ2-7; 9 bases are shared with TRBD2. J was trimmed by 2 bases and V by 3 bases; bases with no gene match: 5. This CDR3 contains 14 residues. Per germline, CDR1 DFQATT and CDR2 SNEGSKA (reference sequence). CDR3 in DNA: TGCAGTGCTAGCACTAGCGGGCTTACCTACGAGCAGTACTTC. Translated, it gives CSASTSGLTYEQYF.

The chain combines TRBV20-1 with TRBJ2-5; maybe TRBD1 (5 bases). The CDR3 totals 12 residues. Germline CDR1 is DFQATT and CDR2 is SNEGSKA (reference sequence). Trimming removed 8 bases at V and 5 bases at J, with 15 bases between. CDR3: CSPRSGIETQYF. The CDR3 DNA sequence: TGCAGTCCGAGGTCAGGGATCGAGACCCAGTACTTC.

CDR3 protein: CAVKGTNEKLFF. CDR3 nucleotides: TGTGCCGTAAAGGGGACTAATGAAAAACTGTTTTTT. The V call is TRBV5-4, the J call TRBJ1-4; TRBD1 might be the D (5 bases). Trimming took 10 bases from V and 2 from J, leaving 9 bases between them. The CDR3 covers 12 residues. The germline CDR1 and CDR2 sequences are SGHNT and YYREEE (reference sequence).

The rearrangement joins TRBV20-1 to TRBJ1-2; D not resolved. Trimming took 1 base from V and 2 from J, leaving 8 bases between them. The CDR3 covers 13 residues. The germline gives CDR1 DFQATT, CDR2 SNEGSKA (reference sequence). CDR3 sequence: CSARGKQNYGYTF. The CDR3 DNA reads TGCAGTGCTAGAGGCAAACAGAACTATGGCTACACCTTC.

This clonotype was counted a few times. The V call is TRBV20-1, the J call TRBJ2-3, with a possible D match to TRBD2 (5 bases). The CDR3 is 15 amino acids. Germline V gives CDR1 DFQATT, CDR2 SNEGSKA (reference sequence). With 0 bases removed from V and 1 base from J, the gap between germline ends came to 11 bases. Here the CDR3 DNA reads TGCAGTGCTAGAGACTCAAGCGGACGCACAGATACGCAGTATTTT. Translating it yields CSARDSSGRTDTQYF.

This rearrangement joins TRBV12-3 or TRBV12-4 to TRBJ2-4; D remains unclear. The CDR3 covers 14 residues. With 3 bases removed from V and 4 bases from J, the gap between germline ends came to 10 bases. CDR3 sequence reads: CASSFVPPKNIQYF. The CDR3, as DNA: TGTGCCAGCAGTTTCGTGCCGCCGAAAAACATTCAGTACTTC.

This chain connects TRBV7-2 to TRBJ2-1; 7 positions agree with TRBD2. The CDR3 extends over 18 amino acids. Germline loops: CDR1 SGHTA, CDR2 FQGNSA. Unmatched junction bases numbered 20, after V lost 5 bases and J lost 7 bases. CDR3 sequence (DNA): TGTGCCAGCAGCCCCCGGCGGGGGAGCGGGGCCAAGATGAATGAGCAGTTCTTC. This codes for CASSPRRGSGAKMNEQFF.

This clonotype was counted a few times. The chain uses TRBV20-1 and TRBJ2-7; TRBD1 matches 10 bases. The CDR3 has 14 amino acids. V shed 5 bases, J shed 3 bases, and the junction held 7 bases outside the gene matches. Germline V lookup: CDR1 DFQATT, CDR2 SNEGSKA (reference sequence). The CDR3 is CSAGQWTGGYEQYF. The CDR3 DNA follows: TGCAGTGCTGGGCAATGGACAGGGGGCTACGAGCAGTACTTC.

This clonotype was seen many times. The CDR3 region has the DNA TGTGCCAGCAGTTTGGGACAGTTCGTGGATACGCAGTATTTT. Protein sequence: CASSLGQFVDTQYF. V and J are TRBV12-3 or TRBV12-4 and TRBJ2-3; 7 bases match TRBD1. The V and J ends lost 3 bases and 6 bases, in that order; junction bases with no gene match: 6. The CDR3 covers 14 residues.

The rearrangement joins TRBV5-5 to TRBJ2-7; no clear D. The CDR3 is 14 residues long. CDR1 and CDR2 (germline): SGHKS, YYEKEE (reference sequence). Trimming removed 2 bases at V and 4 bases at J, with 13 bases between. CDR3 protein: CASSLGSSLYEQYF. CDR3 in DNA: TGTGCCAGCAGCTTAGGCTCTTCCTTGTACGAGCAGTACTTC.

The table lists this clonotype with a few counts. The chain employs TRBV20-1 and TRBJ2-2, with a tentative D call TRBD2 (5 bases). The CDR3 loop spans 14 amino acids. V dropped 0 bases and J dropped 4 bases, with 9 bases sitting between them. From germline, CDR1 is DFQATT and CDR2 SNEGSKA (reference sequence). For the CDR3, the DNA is TGCAGTGCTAGAGAGCCGGGAACCACCGGGGAGCTGTTTTTT. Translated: CSAREPGTTGELFF.